This T cell receptor (beta chain) comes out of a study of T-cell reconstitution after alpha-beta-depleted transplantation in children. Preparation of the TCRbeta library was carried out with unique molecular identifiers. TCRdb independently ran MiXCR on the PCR reads; one entry per CDR3 protein. The data contain around 600,000 distinct CDR3 sequences, roughly a tenth of them singletons. This specimen was PBMCs from the stem cell graft donor, taken from the stem cell graft. This sequence originates from a human donor who donated a stem cell graft to a child with acute myeloid leukemia.

The CDR3 sequence is CASSYLAGPSYEQFF. The CDR3 DNA reads as TGTGCCAGCAGTTACCTAGCGGGACCCTCTTATGAGCAGTTCTTC. The chain is built from TRBV6-5 and TRBJ2-1; 9 nucleotides agree with TRBD2. The CDR3 extends over 15 amino acids. Germline V gene sequence: CDR1 MNHEY, CDR2 SVGAGI. V gave up 2 bases and J gave up 8 bases; unmatched junction bases: 7.